The 19 T cell receptor beta chains below were found in one sample sequenced in a study of blood T cell repertoires in COVID-19. Only in-frame clones appear in the TCRdb table, and some are missing; sequencing was by immunoSEQ multiplex PCR. The table shows more than 100,000 clones, with roughly 89% occurring only once. The sequencing sample was made of peripheral blood. The source of these receptors is a man between 40 and 49 years old with acute or convalescent COVID-19.

The rearrangement links TRBV30 to TRBJ1-6; TRBD1 agrees at 8 bases. Unmatched junction bases numbered 9, after V lost 5 bases and J lost 12 bases. Per the germline V gene, CDR1 is GTSNPN and CDR2 is SVGIG (reference sequence). The CDR3 has 13 amino acids. The CDR3 region has the DNA TGTGCCTGGGGGACCGGGACAGGTCGACCCCTCCACTTT. Translation: CAWGTGTGRPLHF. The full variable domain, its missing parts supplied by reference TRBV30 and TRBJ1-6, is SQTIHQWPATLVQPVGSPLSLECTVEGTSNPNLYWYRQAAGRGLQLLFYSVGIGQISSEVPQNLSASRPQDRQFILSSKKLLLSDSGFYLCAWGTGTGRPLHFGNGTRLTVT.

The chain uses TRBV12-5 and TRBJ2-1, with 9 bases that match TRBD2. Germline CDR1 is LGHNT and CDR2 is FRNRAP. The CDR3 consists of 17 residues. Trimming at V came to 0 bases and at J to 3 bases, leaving 6 bases not matched to a gene. This CDR3 is CASGLVLGTSNYNEQFF. CDR3 nucleotide sequence: TGTGCTAGTGGTTTGGTACTGGGGACTAGCAACTACAATGAGCAGTTCTTC.

The chain employs TRBV21-1 and TRBJ2-2; the table's D gene call, TRBD2, was not cross checked with the DNA. TRBV21-1 is described as a pseudogene. The CDR3 covers 18 residues. The CDR3 reads CASSNGLAGGRGTGELFF. CDR3 DNA sequence: TGTGCCAGCAGCAACGGACTAGCGGGAGGCCGGGGCACCGGGGAGCTGTTTTTT.

V and J are TRBV6-1 and TRBJ2-4, with D unclear. The V end lost 3 bases, the J end lost 8 bases, and 8 bases lay between the germline ends. CDR1 is MNHNS, CDR2 SASEGT, per germline. This CDR3 comprises 12 residues. The CDR3 DNA reads as TGTGCCAGCAGTGAGTCCACGGACATTCAGTACTTC. Amino acid sequence: CASSESTDIQYF.

The chain employs TRBV29-1 and TRBJ2-1; D not certain. The CDR3 spans 13 residues. Germline CDR1 reads SQVTM; CDR2 reads ANQGSEA. Trimming pared 4 bases from V and 3 bases from J, leaving 10 bases between. CDR3 sequence: CSVVSRNYNEQFF. Written as DNA, the CDR3 is TGCAGCGTTGTGTCTAGAAACTACAATGAGCAGTTCTTC.

The rearrangement joins TRBV25-1 to TRBJ2-1, with a weak D call TRBD1 (5 bases). V dropped 4 bases and J dropped 4 bases, with 14 bases sitting between them. The length of the CDR3 is 15 residues. Germline CDR1 is MGHDK and CDR2 is SYGVNS. CDR3 protein: CASSAQGGRYNEQFF. DNA for the CDR3: TGTGCCAGCAGTGCCCAGGGTGGTCGTTACAATGAGCAGTTCTTC.

The rearrangement uses TRBV5-1 and TRBJ1-4; tentatively, D is TRBD1 (6 bases). The CDR3 is 15 residues long. Trimming shortened V by 0 bases and J by 12 bases, and 18 bases separated the two germline ends. Germline CDR1 is SGHRS and CDR2 is YFSETQ. The CDR3: CASSLGWTVNEELFF. CDR3 DNA: TGCGCCAGCAGCTTGGGCTGGACAGTGAATGAGGAACTGTTTTTT.

The J gene is TRBJ1-1, the V gene TRBV7-3; D gene uncertain. This CDR3 is built from 13 residues. Trimming removed 5 bases from V and 0 bases from J, with 7 bases in between. Germline loops: CDR1 SGHTA, CDR2 FQGTGA. The CDR3 region is CASSAGLNTEAFF. CDR3 sequence (DNA): TGTGCCAGCAGCGCTGGCCTGAACACTGAAGCTTTCTTT.

The chain links TRBV5-8 to TRBJ1-3; D not certain. Trimming pared 0 bases from V and 8 bases from J, leaving 18 bases between. The CDR3 has 16 residues. In germline, CDR1 is SGHTS, CDR2 YDEGEE. The CDR3 region is CASSLDRQPQRDTIYF. CDR3 coding DNA: TGTGCCAGCAGCTTGGATAGGCAGCCACAGCGGGACACCATATATTTT.

The chain joins TRBV11-2 to TRBJ1-1; D remains unclear. This CDR3 region has 14 residues. The V and J ends lost 0 bases and 9 bases respectively, with 14 bases between them. Germline V gene data show CDR1 as SGHAT and CDR2 as FQNNGV. CDR3 coding DNA: TGTGCCAGCAGCTTAGACCCGGCGACAAGACAAGCTTTCTTT. It encodes CASSLDPATRQAFF.

This clone was detected once. The rearrangement links TRBV11-2 to TRBJ2-7, with D possibly being TRBD2 (5 bases). Germline-derived CDR1 and CDR2 are SGHAT and FQNNGV. Trimming pared 5 bases from V and 2 bases from J, leaving 13 bases between. The CDR3 loop spans 14 amino acids. CDR3 nucleotides: TGTGCCAGCAGCCACGAGGGTAGCACCTACGAGCAGTACTTC. It is translated as CASSHEGSTYEQYF.

The rearrangement uses TRBV19 and TRBJ2-5; 11 nucleotides align to TRBD1. The CDR3 has 14 residues. V was clipped by 4 bases and J by 4 bases; unmatched bases: 2. From germline, CDR1 is LNHDA and CDR2 SQIVND (reference sequence). CDR3 in DNA: TGTGCCAGTAGTACCGGGACAGGGGGAGAGACCCAGTACTTC. It encodes CASSTGTGGETQYF.

The V gene is TRBV3-1 (or the pseudogene TRBV3-2), the J gene TRBJ2-2, with TRBD1 identical over 9 bases. There are 16 residues in the CDR3. Germline loops: CDR1 LGHDT, CDR2 YNNKEL (reference sequence). Trimming cost V 2 bases and J 5 bases; bases outside gene matches: 6. CDR3 amino acids: CASSQRRQGVTGELFF. CDR3 in DNA: TGTGCCAGCAGCCAACGTAGACAGGGGGTAACCGGGGAGCTGTTTTTT.

The chain couples TRBV4-1 to TRBJ1-6; maybe TRBD1 (6 bases). Germline V gene sequence: CDR1 MGHRA, CDR2 YSYEKL. The V end lost 2 bases, the J end lost 4 bases, and 15 bases lay between the germline ends. The CDR3 loop spans 17 amino acids. CDR3 nucleotides: TGCGCCAGCAGCCAACTTTCGCCAGGGGAGTATAATTCACCCCTCCACTTT. Protein: CASSQLSPGEYNSPLHF.

The chain couples TRBV4-2 to TRBJ2-7; a weak D match, TRBD1 (6 bases). The V end was cut by 1 base, the J end by 5 bases, with 12 bases between. This CDR3 has 14 residues. The V gene's germline CDR1 is LGHNA and CDR2 YNFKEQ. The CDR3 nucleotides read TGTGCCAGCAGCCAAGGGCTTCAGGGGAACGAGCAGTACTTC. This gives the protein CASSQGLQGNEQYF.

The chain combines TRBV11-1 with TRBJ1-1, with TRBD1 matching over 8 bases. V shed 7 bases and J 3 bases; nucleotides not matched to a gene: 13. The CDR3 sequence is 16 residues long. Germline V gene sequence: CDR1 SGHAT, CDR2 FQDESV (reference sequence). The CDR3 loop reads CASTKRIHRGDTEAFF. CDR3 DNA: TGTGCCAGCACCAAGAGGATCCACAGGGGGGACACTGAAGCTTTCTTT.

This clone occurred once. The chain recombines TRBV6-5 with TRBJ1-1; maybe TRBD1 (5 bases). CDR1 and CDR2 (germline): MNHEY, SVGAGI. The V gene lost 6 bases and the J gene lost 6 bases, with 17 bases spanning the gap. CDR3 length: 14 residues. The CDR3, as DNA: TGTGCCAGCAGAAAACCCACAGGAGTCTCTGAAGCTTTCTTT. It encodes CASRKPTGVSEAFF.

This clone has just one count. The rearrangement joins TRBV6-5 to TRBJ2-5; 10 positions agree with TRBD2. Per germline, CDR1 MNHEY and CDR2 SVGAGI. Trimming took 6 bases from V and 4 from J; bases not matched to a gene: 5. The CDR3 has 14 residues. The CDR3 reads CASRPLAGVETQYF. CDR3 DNA: TGTGCCAGCAGGCCGCTAGCGGGAGTAGAGACCCAGTACTTC.

The rearrangement uses TRBV19 and TRBJ2-2, with a weak D call TRBD1 (5 bases). The ends were cut back, 7 bases at V and 3 bases at J, with 24 bases in the middle. There are 18 residues in the CDR3. Germline assignment: CDR1 LNHDA and CDR2 SQIVND (reference sequence). CDR3 sequence (DNA): TGTGCCAGTACCCCCAATGGGGTCCAGGGCGGATACACCGGGGAGCTGTTTTTT. It is translated as CASTPNGVQGGYTGELFF.